This passage covers 18 T cell receptor beta chains from one sample sequenced in a study of T cells after yellow fever vaccination. TCRdb itself ran the 5' RACE reads through MiXCR, one entry per CDR3 protein. The sample shows hundreds of thousands of distinct CDR3 sequences, 13% of them seen only once. The sample was PBMCs, taken on the day of the yellow fever booster vaccination. All receptors come from a man aged 25 to 40 who received the YFV17D yellow fever vaccine.

This clonotype turned up a few times. The chain couples TRBV15 to TRBJ2-5; D is possibly TRBD2 (5 bases). In germline, CDR1 is LNHNV, CDR2 YYDKDF (reference sequence). V gave up 3 bases and J gave up 4 bases, with 21 bases separating them. The CDR3 length is 17 residues. Here the CDR3 DNA reads TGTGCCACCAGCAGCGGCCCCCGGAGGATGTCTGGAGAGACCCAGTACTTC. Its protein product is CATSSGPRRMSGETQYF.

The chain is built from TRBV20-1 and TRBJ1-5, with a weak D call TRBD1 (5 bases). Trimming took 2 bases from V and 7 from J, leaving 9 bases between them. The CDR3 consists of 12 residues. Germline V gene data show CDR1 as DFQATT and CDR2 as SNEGSKA (reference sequence). The CDR3 spells CSARQGLQPQHF. The CDR3 DNA follows: TGCAGTGCTAGACAGGGCCTCCAGCCCCAGCATTTT.

This clonotype was observed a few times. In DNA, the CDR3 is TGCGCCAGCAGCCAAGAGGGACTAGCGACAGATACGCAGTATTTT. Translation: CASSQEGLATDTQYF. The chain combines TRBV4-3 with TRBJ2-3, with 10 bases matching TRBD2. CDR1 is LGHNA and CDR2 is YSLEER in the germline V gene. CDR3 length equals 15 residues. V gave up 0 bases and J gave up 3 bases; unmatched junction bases: 0.

This clonotype was picked up many times. The rearrangement links TRBV7-3 to TRBJ2-3; D remains unclear. Germline V CDR1 and CDR2: SGHTA, FQGTGA. V dropped 2 bases and J dropped 2 bases, with 11 bases sitting between them. There are 15 residues in the CDR3. This chain's CDR3 is CASSLSGPATDTQYF. CDR3 coding DNA: TGTGCCAGCAGCTTATCCGGGCCGGCCACAGATACGCAGTATTTT.

Written as DNA, the CDR3 is TGTGCCAGCAGTGACGAAGTAGCCAAAAACATTCAGTACTTC. Residues: CASSDEVAKNIQYF. The gene calls are TRBV7-2 and TRBJ2-4; no clear D. Germline CDR1 and CDR2: SGHTA and FQGNSA. The CDR3 length is 14 residues. Between the trimmed V and J ends, which lost 6 bases and 0 bases, there was a span of 9 bases.

J is TRBJ2-1 and V is TRBV23-1; D is unresolved. TRBV23-1 is an open reading frame whose function is uncertain. V was trimmed by 7 bases and J by 6 bases, leaving 7 bases between them. This CDR3 region has 11 residues. CDR3 in amino acids: CASKASNEQFF. The CDR3, as DNA: TGCGCCAGCAAGGCCTCCAATGAGCAGTTCTTC.

The chain recombines TRBV6-6 with TRBJ2-1, with 7 bases lining up with TRBD1. Trimming removed 5 bases from V and 10 bases from J; junction bases left unmatched: 8. The CDR3 runs 13 residues. Germline assignment: CDR1 MNHNY and CDR2 SVGAGI (reference sequence). The CDR3 bases are TGTGCCAGCAGTAAATCTTTACAGGGGGAGCAGTTCTTC. Residues: CASSKSLQGEQFF.

V usage is TRBV7-9 and J usage is TRBJ2-7; TRBD2 matches at 13 bases. Germline values: CDR1 SEHNR, CDR2 FQNEAQ (reference sequence). J lost 5 bases, V lost 5 bases, and 6 bases had no gene match. The CDR3 extends over 15 amino acids. The CDR3 coding sequence is TGTGCCAGCAGCCCGTCCGGACTAGCGGGAGACGAGCAGTACTTC. Translated: CASSPSGLAGDEQYF.

This clonotype was recorded many times. The chain combines TRBV12-3 or TRBV12-4 with TRBJ2-5; the D is unclear. The V end lost 6 bases, the J end lost 4 bases, and 15 bases lay between the germline ends. CDR3 length: 14 amino acids. CDR3 in amino acids: CASSTGGAAETQYF. The CDR3 DNA is TGTGCCAGCAGCACCGGTGGAGCCGCAGAGACCCAGTACTTC.

The J gene is TRBJ2-1, the V gene TRBV27; D uncertain. This CDR3 has 12 amino acids. Germline V gives CDR1 MNHEY, CDR2 SMNVEV (reference sequence). V was shortened by 6 bases and J by 5 bases, with 8 bases between the two germline ends. As DNA, the CDR3 is TGTGCCAGCAGAGACCTCCACAATGAGCAGTTCTTC. This encodes CASRDLHNEQFF.

This clonotype was detected a few times. V gene TRBV6-1 combines with J gene TRBJ2-4; no clear D. With 6 bases removed from V and 0 bases from J, the gap between germline ends came to 12 bases. The V gene's germline CDR1 is MNHNS and CDR2 SASEGT. CDR3 length: 15 residues. CDR3: CASRLKSKAKNIQYF. Written as DNA, the CDR3 is TGTGCCAGCAGGCTTAAATCGAAAGCCAAAAACATTCAGTACTTC.

The chain links TRBV7-8 to TRBJ2-2; 8 bases map to TRBD1. This CDR3 comprises 14 residues. Per the germline V gene, CDR1 is SGHVS and CDR2 is FQNEAQ. The V gene end was trimmed by 4 bases and the J gene end by 6 bases; junction bases not matched to a gene: 4. Written as DNA, the CDR3 is TGTGCCAGCAGCTCAATCAGGGGGCCCGGGGAGCTGTTTTTT. Amino acids: CASSSIRGPGELFF.

This clonotype occurred a few times. V and J are TRBV20-1 and TRBJ2-7, with 9 bases matching TRBD1. V dropped 3 bases and J dropped 4; count of bases not matched to a gene: 4. CDR3 length: 13 residues. CDR1 and CDR2 (germline): DFQATT, SNEGSKA (reference sequence). For the CDR3, the DNA is TGCAGTGCTAGTCGGGACAGGGTGTACGAGCAGTACTTC. This gives the protein CSASRDRVYEQYF.

Only a few counts were recorded for this clonotype. The gene calls are TRBV7-9 and TRBJ2-1; no clear D gene. Germline CDR1 and CDR2: SEHNR and FQNEAQ (reference sequence). The germline V and J ends were trimmed by 1 base and 1 base, with 5 bases remaining between them. The CDR3 spans 14 residues. Here the CDR3 DNA reads TGTGCCAGCAGCTTAGTCAGGTCCTACAATGAGCAGTTCTTC. It translates to CASSLVRSYNEQFF.

CDR3 amino acids: CSARMRAGRLVGGTDTQYF. The CDR3, as DNA: TGCAGTGCTAGAATGCGTGCCGGGAGACTCGTTGGTGGCACAGATACGCAGTATTTT. V usage is TRBV20-1 and J usage is TRBJ2-3, with D possibly being TRBD2 (6 bases). Germline V gene data show CDR1 as DFQATT and CDR2 as SNEGSKA (reference sequence). CDR3 length: 19 amino acids. V gave up 2 bases and J gave up 1 base, with 25 bases separating them.

The rearrangement links TRBV29-1 to TRBJ2-1, with D uncertain. The V end was cut by 6 bases, the J end by 0 bases, with 9 bases between. This CDR3 spans 13 amino acids. CDR1 and CDR2 from the germline V gene are SQVTM and ANQGSEA. The CDR3 protein is CSVGGSSYNEQFF. DNA of the CDR3: TGCAGCGTCGGCGGAAGCTCCTACAATGAGCAGTTCTTC.

The chain employs TRBV12-3 or TRBV12-4 and TRBJ2-7; TRBD2 matches 12 bases. The CDR3 consists of 16 residues. V lost 2 bases, J lost 3 bases, and 5 bases stayed unmatched. CDR3 sequence (DNA): TGTGCCAGCAGTTTATATCTGACTAGCGGGAGCTACGAGCAGTACTTC. It yields the protein CASSLYLTSGSYEQYF.

V is TRBV14 and J is TRBJ1-5; no clear D gene. Trimming stripped 0 bases from V and 9 bases from J, with 9 bases between. The germline V gene has CDR1 SGHDN and CDR2 FVKESK. The CDR3 is 13 residues long. CDR3 in DNA: TGTGCCAGCAGCCAAGACCGGCTAGGGCCCCAGCATTTT. The encoded protein is CASSQDRLGPQHF.